The present T cell receptor (beta chain) was sequenced within a study of T cells in Graves' hyperthyroidism and ophthalmopathy. Study information: At initial diagnosis, before any treatment had begun, peripheral blood was obtained.

RNA transcripts served as the template for amplifying TCR beta CDR3 regions. In the first-round RT-PCR of the TCR CDR3, the HTBI primer set was used. TCRdb re-called the multiplex PCR reads through MiXCR, storing one row per CDR3 protein. The sample comprises about 600,000 distinct CDR3 sequences, approximately 15% of which are singletons, and less than 3.5% rests with the top ten. J was trimmed by 3 bases and V by 7 bases; bases with no gene match: 9. Germline loops: CDR1 SGHRS, CDR2 YFSETQ. CDR3 size: 15 residues. A patient was excluded if there was uncontrolled infection, other autoimmune disease, pregnancy or lactation.

This receptor was identified in a middle-aged woman with Graves' ophthalmopathy. The rearrangement joins TRBV5-1 to TRBJ2-3; 9 nucleotides match TRBD2. Material for sequencing was blood. The CDR3 DNA follows: TGCGCCAGCGCCATTAGCGGGAGTTGGACAGATACGCAGTATTTT. This codes for CASAISGSWTDTQYF. The full variable domain, rest sourced from reference TRBV5-1 and TRBJ2-3, is KAGVTQTPRYLIKTRGQQVTLSCSPISGHRSVSWYQQTPGQGLQFLFEYFSETQRNKGNFPGRFSGRQFSNSRSEMNVSTLELGDSALYLCASAISGSWTDTQYFGPGTRLTVL.